The T cell receptor beta chain described here comes from a study of T cell responses to AZD1222 COVID-19 vaccine. As for this clone: One end of the junction fails to match germline, which may point to a read error.

The data were produced by immunoSEQ multiplex PCR, yet TCRdb's version contains in-frame clones alone and is incomplete. The table has about 120,000 clones, roughly nine tenths seen once. Looked up from germline, CDR1 is WNHNN and CDR2 is SYGVQD (reference sequence). This CDR3 spans 14 amino acids. The specimen comprised peripheral blood, sampled on day 0 of AZD1222 vaccination. This rearrangement joins TRBV10-1 to TRBJ2-2; D might be TRBD2 (5 bases). The TCR was taken from an adult in good health. The CDR3 protein is CASTEGFNTGELFF. Written as DNA, the CDR3 is TGCGCCAGCACTGAGGGATTTAACACCGGGGAGCTGTTTTTT.